The 14 T cell receptor beta chains reported below all come from one sample, sequenced in a study of blood T cell repertoires in COVID-19. Repertoires were generated with immunoSEQ multiplex PCR, while TCRdb's copy carries only in-frame clones and drops some. The table has 200,000 to 250,000 clones, around 91% seen once. The sample taken for sequencing was peripheral blood. The receptor source for this set is a woman aged 40 to 50 with acute or convalescent COVID-19.

The J gene is TRBJ1-1, the V gene TRBV29-1; D is undetermined. The germline CDR1 and CDR2 sequences are SQVTM and ANQGSEA. The CDR3 spans 14 residues. V was shortened by 4 bases and J by 5 bases, with 17 bases between the two germline ends. The CDR3 reads CSVVQRSRGTEAFF. CDR3 coding DNA: TGCAGCGTTGTCCAGCGCTCCAGAGGGACTGAAGCTTTCTTT.

V usage is TRBV10-3 and J usage is TRBJ1-6; maybe TRBD1 (6 bases). The germline V and J ends were trimmed by 6 bases and 6 bases, with 9 bases remaining between them. The CDR3 has 13 amino acids. Germline loops: CDR1 ENHRY, CDR2 SYGVKD. CDR3 coding DNA: TGTGCCATCAGGGACAGCTTTAATTCACCCCTCCACTTT. Amino acids: CAIRDSFNSPLHF.

This clone was observed once. This sequence joins TRBV2 and TRBJ1-5; TRBD1 matches at 10 bases. This CDR3 has 16 amino acids. After removal of 4 bases from V and 3 bases from J, the junction contained 6 bases not matched to a gene. CDR1 and CDR2 (germline): SNHLY, FYNNEI. CDR3 nucleotide sequence: TGTGCCAGCAGTGGTCCCGGGACAGGGGACAATCAGCCCCAGCATTTT. Protein sequence: CASSGPGTGDNQPQHF.

V usage is TRBV15 and J usage is TRBJ1-4, with 9 bases that match TRBD1. With V trimmed by 5 bases and J by 5 bases, 3 bases remained unmatched. Germline CDR1 LNHNV, CDR2 YYDKDF (reference sequence). The CDR3 is made up of 14 amino acids. The CDR3 coding sequence is TGTGCCACCAGCGACAGGGGGGGCAATGAAAAACTGTTTTTT. The encoded protein is CATSDRGGNEKLFF. Looking up the rest from reference TRBV15 and TRBJ1-4 gives the full variable domain: DAMVIQNPRYQVTQFGKPVTLSCSQTLNHNVMYWYQQKSSQAPKLLFHYYDKDFNNEADTPDNFQSRRPNTSFCFLDIRSPGLGDTAMYLCATSDRGGNEKLFFGSGTQLSVL.

The V gene is TRBV6-5, the J gene TRBJ1-2; D unclear. In germline, CDR1 is MNHEY, CDR2 SVGAGI. Trimming stripped 6 bases from V and 7 bases from J, with 9 bases between. CDR3 length: 11 residues. The CDR3 DNA reads TGTGCCAGCAGACACCTTGCTGGCTACACCTTC. It specifies CASRHLAGYTF.

The chain links TRBV5-4 to TRBJ2-2; TRBD2 matches 7 bases. CDR1 and CDR2 from the germline V gene are SGHNT and YYREEE (reference sequence). V lost 5 bases, J lost 1 base, and 8 bases stayed unmatched. The CDR3 has 16 residues. The CDR3 region has the DNA TGTGCCAGCAGAGGGACTTCGGGGGGGAACACCGGGGAGCTGTTTTTT. It yields the protein CASRGTSGGNTGELFF.

The rearrangement joins TRBV5-6 to TRBJ1-3; D might be TRBD1 (6 bases). This CDR3 is built from 14 residues. Deletions cut 6 bases from V and 0 bases from J, with 10 bases between. Per the germline V gene, CDR1 is SGHDT and CDR2 is YYEEEE. The CDR3, as DNA: TGTGCCAGCATGCCCAGGGGCTCTGGAAACACCATATATTTT. This codes for CASMPRGSGNTIYF. Filled out from reference TRBV5-6 and TRBJ1-3, the complete variable domain reads DAGVTQSPTHLIKTRGQQVTLRCSPKSGHDTVSWYQQALGQGPQFIFQYYEEEERQRGNFPDRFSGHQFPNYSSELNVNALLLGDSALYLCASMPRGSGNTIYFGEGSWLTVV.

The chain is built from TRBV29-1 and TRBJ1-4, with TRBD1 identical over 9 bases. J lost 5 bases, V lost 8 bases, and 12 bases had no gene match. CDR3 length: 15 residues. The germline V gene has CDR1 SQVTM and CDR2 ANQGSEA. CDR3 DNA: TGCAGCATCACAGGGGCCGGGACAGGGAATGAAAAACTGTTTTTT. Protein: CSITGAGTGNEKLFF.

The chain carries TRBV24-1 and TRBJ2-2, with unresolved D. This CDR3 is 14 amino acids long. V dropped 4 bases and J dropped 1 base, with 6 bases sitting between them. The germline V gene has CDR1 KGHDR and CDR2 SFDVKD. CDR3 nucleotides: TGTGCCACCAGTGAGGCAGGGAACACCGGGGAGCTGTTTTTT. This sequence encodes CATSEAGNTGELFF.

The chain carries TRBV27 and TRBJ1-6; possibly TRBD1 for D (5 bases). The length of the CDR3 is 13 residues. Trimming took off 7 bases at V and 4 bases at J, with 8 bases between the two ends. CDR1 MNHEY and CDR2 SMNVEV come from the germline V gene (reference sequence). For the CDR3, the DNA is TGTGCCAGCACTCAGGGATATAATTCACCCCTCCACTTT. Its translation is CASTQGYNSPLHF.

Notes on this clone: Other nucleotide sequences in the sample specify the same CDR3. This chain joins TRBV5-1 and TRBJ1-2; 7 positions match TRBD1. The CDR3 has 15 residues. Germline V gene data show CDR1 as SGHRS and CDR2 as YFSETQ. V lost 0 bases and J lost 2; bases outside the gene matches: 4. CDR3 region: CASSLADRANYGYTF. DNA for the CDR3: TGCGCCAGCAGCTTGGCCGACAGGGCGAACTATGGCTACACCTTC.

The chain couples TRBV2 to TRBJ2-3; TRBD2 matches 7 bases. V trimming: 6 bases; J trimming: 2 bases; junction bases outside the gene matches: 8. This CDR3 has 15 amino acids. CDR1 SNHLY and CDR2 FYNNEI come from the germline V gene. CDR3: CASRESGVNTDTQYF. In DNA form, the CDR3 reads TGTGCCAGCAGAGAAAGCGGGGTGAACACAGATACGCAGTATTTT.

The chain has TRBV5-5 and TRBJ2-7; D may be TRBD2 (5 bases). This CDR3 has 15 residues. Trimming stripped 2 bases from V and 0 bases from J, with 12 bases between. Germline CDR1 reads SGHKS; CDR2 reads YYEKEE (reference sequence). The chain's CDR3 is CASSFSWESSYEQYV. CDR3 DNA sequence: TGTGCCAGCAGCTTCTCATGGGAGTCCTCCTACGAGCAGTACGTC.

This sequence joins TRBV10-3 and TRBJ2-3, with TRBD2 matching 12 bases. This CDR3 has 15 residues. The V segment lost 5 bases and the J segment 0 bases; nucleotides outside the gene matches: 0. Germline lookup yields CDR1 ENHRY and CDR2 SYGVKD. In nucleotides, the CDR3 is TGTGCCATCAGTCTAGCGGGGGGGAGCACAGATACGCAGTATTTT. It translates to CAISLAGGSTDTQYF.